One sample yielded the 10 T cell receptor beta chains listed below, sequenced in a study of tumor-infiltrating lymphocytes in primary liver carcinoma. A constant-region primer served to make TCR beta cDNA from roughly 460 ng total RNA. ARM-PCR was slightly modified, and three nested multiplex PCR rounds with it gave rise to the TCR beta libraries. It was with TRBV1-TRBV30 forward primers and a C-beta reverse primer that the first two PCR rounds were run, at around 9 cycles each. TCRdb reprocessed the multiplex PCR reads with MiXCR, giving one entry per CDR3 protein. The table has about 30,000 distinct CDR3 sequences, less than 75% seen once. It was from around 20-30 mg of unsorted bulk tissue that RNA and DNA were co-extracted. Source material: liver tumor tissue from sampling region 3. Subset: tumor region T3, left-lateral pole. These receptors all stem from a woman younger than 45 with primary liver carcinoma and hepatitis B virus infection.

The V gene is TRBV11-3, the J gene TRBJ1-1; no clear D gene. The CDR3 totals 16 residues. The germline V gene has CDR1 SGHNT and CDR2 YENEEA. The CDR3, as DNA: TGTGCTATCAGCTTCGGGAGTCGGGTAATGAACACTGAAGCTTTCTTT. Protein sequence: CAISFGSRVMNTEAFF.

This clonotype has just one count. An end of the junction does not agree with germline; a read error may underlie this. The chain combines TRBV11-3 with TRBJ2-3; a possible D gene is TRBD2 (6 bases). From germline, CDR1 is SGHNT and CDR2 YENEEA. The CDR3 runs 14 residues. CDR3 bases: TGTGCCAGGAGCATTAGCGGCCTCGCAGATACGCAATATTTT. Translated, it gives CARSISGLADTQYF.

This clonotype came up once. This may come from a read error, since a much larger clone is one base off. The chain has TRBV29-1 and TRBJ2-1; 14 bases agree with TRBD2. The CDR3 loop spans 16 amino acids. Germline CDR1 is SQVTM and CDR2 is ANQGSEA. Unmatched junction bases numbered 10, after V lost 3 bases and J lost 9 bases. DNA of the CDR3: TGCAGCGTTGAGGAGACTAGCGGGAGGGCCGTTAGTGAGCAGTTCTTC. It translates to CSVEETSGRAVSEQFF.

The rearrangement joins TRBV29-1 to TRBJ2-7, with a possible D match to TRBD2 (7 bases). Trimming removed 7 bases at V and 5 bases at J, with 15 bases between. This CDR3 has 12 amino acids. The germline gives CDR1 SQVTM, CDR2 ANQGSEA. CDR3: CSAGPGGDEQYF. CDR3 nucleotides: TGCAGCGCTGGCCCGGGGGGCGACGAGCAGTACTTC.

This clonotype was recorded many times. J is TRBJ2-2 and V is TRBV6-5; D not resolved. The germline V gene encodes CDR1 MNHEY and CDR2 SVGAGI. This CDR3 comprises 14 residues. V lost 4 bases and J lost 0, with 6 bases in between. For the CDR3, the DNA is TGTGCCAGCAGTTTAACACCGAACACCGGGGAGCTGTTTTTT. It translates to CASSLTPNTGELFF.

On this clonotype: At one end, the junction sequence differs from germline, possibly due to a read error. Here the CDR3 reads CASSPQGQRSHELFF. The CDR3 nucleotides are TGTGCCAGCAGCCCTCAGGGACAGAGGTCCCATGAGCTGTTCTTC. The chain joins TRBV6-6 to TRBJ2-1, with TRBD1 matching 7 bases. Germline loops: CDR1 MNHNY, CDR2 SVGAGI (reference sequence). CDR3 length: 15 residues.

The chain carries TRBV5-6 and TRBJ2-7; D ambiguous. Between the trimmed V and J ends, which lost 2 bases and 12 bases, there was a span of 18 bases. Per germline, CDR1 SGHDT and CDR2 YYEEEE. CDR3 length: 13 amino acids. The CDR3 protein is CASSLRAELSLYF. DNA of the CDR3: TGTGCCAGCAGCTTACGGGCAGAGCTATCGCTGTACTTC. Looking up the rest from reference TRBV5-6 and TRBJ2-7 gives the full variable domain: DAGVTQSPTHLIKTRGQQVTLRCSPKSGHDTVSWYQQALGQGPQFIFQYYEEEERQRGNFPDRFSGHQFPNYSSELNVNALLLGDSALYLCASSLRAELSLYFGPGTRLTVT.

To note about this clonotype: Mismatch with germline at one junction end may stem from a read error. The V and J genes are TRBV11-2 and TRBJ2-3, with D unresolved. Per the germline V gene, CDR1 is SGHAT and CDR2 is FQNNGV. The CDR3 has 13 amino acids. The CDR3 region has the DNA TGTACCAGCAGTTTTGATCGAGGAGATACGCAGTATTTT. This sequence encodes CTSSFDRGDTQYF.

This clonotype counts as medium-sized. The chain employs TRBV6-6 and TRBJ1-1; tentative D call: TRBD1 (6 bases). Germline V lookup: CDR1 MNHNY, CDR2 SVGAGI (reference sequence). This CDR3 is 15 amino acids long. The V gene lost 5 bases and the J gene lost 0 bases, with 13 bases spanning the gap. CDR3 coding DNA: TGTGCCAGCAGTACTCTGGACAGATTGAACACTGAAGCTTTCTTT. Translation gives CASSTLDRLNTEAFF.

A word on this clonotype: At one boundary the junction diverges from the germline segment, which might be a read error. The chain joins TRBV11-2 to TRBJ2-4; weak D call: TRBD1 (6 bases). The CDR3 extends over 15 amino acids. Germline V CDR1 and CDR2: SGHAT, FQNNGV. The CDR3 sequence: CAISLGGWGRDIQYF. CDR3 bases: TGTGCCATCAGCTTAGGTGGTTGGGGGCGCGACATTCAGTACTTC.